This record looks at one T cell receptor beta chain sequence and its context. The antigen is unknown. Time point defined: pre-sensitization, week 0. Stated treatment: therapeutic diphenylcyclopropenone sensitization with weekly scalp DPC. This sample is part of a study of human T cells and chemical hapten exposure. The CDR3 sequence is 15 residues long. Germline CDR1 reads SEHNR; CDR2 reads FQNEAQ (reference sequence). V lost 5 bases, J lost 5 bases, and 10 bases stayed unmatched. TCRdb re-called the RACE reads through MiXCR, storing one row per CDR3 protein. The sample lists approximately 320,000 distinct CDR3 sequences, about 5% seen once, with around 8% in the top ten. The study, taken as a whole, reports: Significantly greater numbers of large CDR3 similarity clusters came from expanded TCRs than from controls.

The origin of this receptor is a woman aged 18-29 years with alopecia areata. Some clones in this sample may be carry-over from other donors' samples. Source: whole blood, taken in connection with sensitization to the hapten diphenylcyclopropenone (DPC). This chain connects TRBV7-9 to TRBJ2-7; 9 bases are shared with TRBD1. CDR3 in DNA: TGTGCCAGCAGCCCCAGGGACAGGGTCCGGAACGAGCAGTACTTC. This codes for CASSPRDRVRNEQYF.